This paragraph reports one T cell receptor (beta chain). This sample is drawn from a study of T cell changes during pregnancy in multiple sclerosis. The CDR3 runs to 11 residues. Germline CDR1 and CDR2: SEHNR and FQNEAQ (reference sequence). Deletions cut 5 bases from V and 7 bases from J, with 9 bases between. The assay was immunoSEQ multiplex PCR, and TCRdb's table has in-frame clones only and misses some. Of about 26,000 clones listed, 80% to 90% are singletons. V usage is TRBV7-9 and J usage is TRBJ2-7; D perhaps matches TRBD1 (6 bases). Sequenced material: CD8+ T cells from peripheral blood mononuclear cells, taken in the second trimester of pregnancy. This clonotype was sampled from a female donor with multiple sclerosis, enrolled in a pregnancy study. For the CDR3, the DNA is TGTGCCAGCAGCCTCAGGGGAGAGCAGTACTTC. Protein product: CASSLRGEQYF.